The 18 T cell receptor beta chains in this list originate from one sample, sequenced in a study of blood T cell repertoires in COVID-19. Sequenced by immunoSEQ multiplex PCR; TCRdb stores in-frame clones only, minus some. The sample lists roughly 230,000 clones, nearly 90% occurring once. Sequenced: peripheral blood. These receptors originate from a woman aged 55-69 years with COVID-19, enrolled during active disease.

As DNA, the CDR3 is TGTGCCAGCAGTGAATTGAGAGCGAACACTGAAGCTTTCTTT. Translation: CASSELRANTEAFF. The V and J genes are TRBV6-1 and TRBJ1-1, with D unclear. V dropped 2 bases and J dropped 1 base, with 8 bases sitting between them. The CDR3 spans 14 residues. Germline CDR1 is MNHNS and CDR2 is SASEGT.

V gene TRBV19 combines with J gene TRBJ1-1, with D perhaps matching TRBD1 (6 bases). V was pared by 9 bases and J by 5 bases, with 10 bases between. This CDR3 is 11 amino acids long. CDR1 and CDR2 (germline): LNHDA, SQIVND (reference sequence). CDR3 bases: TGTGCCAGCCTAGGGGGAACTGAAGCTTTCTTT. Translating gives CASLGGTEAFF.

This chain connects TRBV5-4 to TRBJ2-1; TRBD1 is a possible D gene (6 bases). The CDR3 contains 15 residues. CDR1 and CDR2 (germline): SGHNT, YYREEE (reference sequence). V lost 2 bases and J lost 8, with 17 bases in between. CDR3 DNA sequence: TGTGCCAGCAGCTTAACAGGGACCACCAAAGATGAGCAGTTCTTC. Protein: CASSLTGTTKDEQFF.

V is TRBV4-3 and J is TRBJ1-1, with a weak D call TRBD1 (5 bases). Deletions cut 1 base from V and 0 bases from J, with 9 bases between. CDR1 is LGHNA and CDR2 is YSLEER in the germline V gene. The CDR3 has 15 amino acids. This CDR3 is CASSQGVTVNTEAFF. The CDR3 DNA follows: TGCGCCAGCAGCCAAGGCGTGACAGTGAACACTGAAGCTTTCTTT.

This clone was observed once. V and J are TRBV6-4 and TRBJ2-3, with TRBD1 matching 10 bases. The length of the CDR3 is 15 residues. V gave up 6 bases and J gave up 3 bases; unmatched junction bases: 6. Germline-derived CDR1 and CDR2 are MRHNA and SNTAGT. The CDR3 DNA sequence: TGTGCCAGCAGCCCCGGGACAGGGGATACAGATACGCAGTATTTT. This encodes CASSPGTGDTDTQYF.

In DNA, the CDR3 is TGTGCCAGCAGCCAAGAGCAGGACAGCTACTATGGCTACACCTTC. Amino acids: CASSQEQDSYYGYTF. This sequence joins TRBV3-1 (or the pseudogene TRBV3-2) and TRBJ1-2, with D possibly TRBD1 on 6 matching bases. This CDR3 spans 15 amino acids. Germline V CDR1 and CDR2: LGHDT, YNNKEL (reference sequence). V was shortened by 0 bases and J by 3 bases, with 11 bases between the two germline ends.

The chain has TRBV29-1 and TRBJ1-2, with 9 bases identical to TRBD1. J was trimmed by 8 bases and V by 7 bases; bases with no gene match: 11. Germline CDR1 reads SQVTM; CDR2 reads ANQGSEA. This CDR3 comprises 13 residues. The DNA for the CDR3 is TGCAGCGCGACGGGACAGGGAATAAGAGGCTACACCTTC. Residues: CSATGQGIRGYTF.

This chain links TRBV28 with TRBJ1-5; D remains ambiguous. This CDR3 contains 14 residues. Trimming took off 2 bases at V and 4 bases at J, with 9 bases between the two ends. The V gene's germline CDR1 is MDHEN and CDR2 SYDVKM. The CDR3 spells CASSLGQINQPQHF. The CDR3 DNA is TGTGCCAGCAGTTTAGGGCAGATTAATCAGCCCCAGCATTTT.

The V call is TRBV7-8, the J call TRBJ2-3, with D unclear. Trimming took 4 bases from V and 4 from J, leaving 12 bases between them. The CDR3 is 14 residues long. CDR1 and CDR2 from the germline V gene are SGHVS and FQNEAQ. The CDR3 nucleotides read TGTGCCAGCAGCTCTTTTATCGGGTCAGATACGCAGTATTTT. Its protein is CASSSFIGSDTQYF.

The chain uses TRBV4-1 and TRBJ1-2, with D uncertain. Per germline, CDR1 MGHRA and CDR2 YSYEKL. Trimming stripped 1 base from V and 8 bases from J, with 17 bases between. This CDR3 is built from 15 residues. DNA for the CDR3: TGCGCCAGCAGCCAAGGCTGGGTCGGAGGGCAGGGCTACACCTTC. Translated, it gives CASSQGWVGGQGYTF.

The chain uses TRBV3-1 (or the pseudogene TRBV3-2) and TRBJ2-7; TRBD2 matches 8 bases. The CDR3 is 14 amino acids. Germline assignment: CDR1 LGHDT and CDR2 YNNKEL (reference sequence). The junction had 10 bases not matched to a gene; V was cut back by 3 bases and J by 9 bases. This chain's CDR3 is CASSQVGGRGGQYF. CDR3 coding DNA: TGTGCCAGCAGCCAGGTAGGAGGACGGGGGGGGCAGTACTTC.

The chain is built from TRBV19 and TRBJ1-1, with D perhaps TRBD1 (5 bases). V was clipped by 3 bases and J by 0 bases, with 5 bases between them. The CDR3 spans 13 residues. Per germline, CDR1 LNHDA and CDR2 SQIVND (reference sequence). CDR3 DNA sequence: TGTGCCAGTAGTATGACAGTGAACACTGAAGCTTTCTTT. It specifies CASSMTVNTEAFF.

The V and J genes are TRBV3-1 (or the pseudogene TRBV3-2) and TRBJ1-2; perhaps TRBD1 as D (6 bases). This CDR3 is 15 amino acids long. Trimming cost V 0 bases and J 8 bases, with 16 bases left between them. Looked up from germline, CDR1 is LGHDT and CDR2 is YNNKEL (reference sequence). CDR3 DNA: TGTGCCAGCAGCCAAGATTGGGCTACAGGGAGCGGCTACACCTTC. Translation gives CASSQDWATGSGYTF.

This rearrangement joins TRBV7-2 to TRBJ1-2; perhaps TRBD1 as D (5 bases). This CDR3 region has 15 residues. Germline values: CDR1 SGHTA, CDR2 FQGNSA. Trimming removed 1 base from V and 4 bases from J, with 13 bases in between. In DNA form, the CDR3 reads TGTGCCAGCAGCTTAGTTGACACAGGTGCCTATGGCTACACCTTC. Amino acid sequence: CASSLVDTGAYGYTF.

Here the CDR3 reads CASSVGLAGQGNTGELFF. Written as DNA, the CDR3 is TGTGCCAGCAGCGTAGGACTAGCGGGGCAGGGGAACACCGGGGAGCTGTTTTTT. This chain joins TRBV9 and TRBJ2-2; the match to TRBD2 covers 11 bases. Unmatched junction bases numbered 5, after V lost 0 bases and J lost 1 base. The length of the CDR3 is 18 residues. Germline V gene sequence: CDR1 SGDLS, CDR2 YYNGEE.

The J gene is TRBJ1-1, the V gene TRBV20-1; D not certain. Germline lookup yields CDR1 DFQATT and CDR2 SNEGSKA (reference sequence). V was shortened by 4 bases and J by 3 bases, with 3 bases between the two germline ends. This CDR3 spans 10 amino acids. CDR3 loop: CSATDTEAFF. Here the CDR3 DNA reads TGCAGTGCTACCGACACTGAAGCTTTCTTT.

Here the CDR3 DNA reads TGTGCCAGCAGTGAATTTTTCAAACTCTCCTACGAGCAGTACTTC. It translates to CASSEFFKLSYEQYF. This chain uses TRBV6-1 with TRBJ2-7; D gene unclear. The CDR3 is 15 residues long. Trimming stripped 2 bases from V and 0 bases from J, with 11 bases between. CDR1 and CDR2 (germline): MNHNS, SASEGT.

V usage is TRBV2 and J usage is TRBJ2-7; 8 positions match TRBD1. The CDR3 consists of 14 residues. Losses at the gene ends were 8 bases for V and 5 bases for J; bases not matched to a gene: 11. CDR1 is SNHLY, CDR2 FYNNEI, per germline. CDR3 residues: CASGSLSGGNEQYF. For the CDR3, the DNA is TGTGCCAGCGGGAGTCTGTCAGGGGGCAACGAGCAGTACTTC.